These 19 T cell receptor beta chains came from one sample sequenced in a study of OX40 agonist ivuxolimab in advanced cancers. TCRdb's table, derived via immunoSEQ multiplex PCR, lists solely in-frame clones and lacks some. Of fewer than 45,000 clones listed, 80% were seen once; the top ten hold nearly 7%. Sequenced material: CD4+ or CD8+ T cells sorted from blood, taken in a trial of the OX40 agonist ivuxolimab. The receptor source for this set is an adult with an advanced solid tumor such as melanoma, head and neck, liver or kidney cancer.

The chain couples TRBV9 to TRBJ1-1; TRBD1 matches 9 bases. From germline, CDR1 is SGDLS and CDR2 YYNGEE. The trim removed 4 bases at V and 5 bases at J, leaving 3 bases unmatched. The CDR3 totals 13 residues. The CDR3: CASSRGQGTEAFF. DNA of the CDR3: TGTGCCAGCAGCCGAGGACAGGGGACTGAAGCTTTCTTT.

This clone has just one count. DNA for the CDR3: TGCGCCAGCAGCCGACAGGGGATGGCGGAAAAACTGTTTTTT. As protein: CASSRQGMAEKLFF. The chain is built from TRBV5-1 and TRBJ1-4; 8 nucleotides agree with TRBD1. The CDR3 runs 14 residues. V trimming: 4 bases; J trimming: 8 bases; junction bases outside the gene matches: 7. The germline CDR1 and CDR2 sequences are SGHRS and YFSETQ. Full variable domain (missing parts from reference TRBV5-1 and TRBJ1-4): KAGVTQTPRYLIKTRGQQVTLSCSPISGHRSVSWYQQTPGQGLQFLFEYFSETQRNKGNFPGRFSGRQFSNSRSEMNVSTLELGDSALYLCASSRQGMAEKLFFGSGTQLSVL.

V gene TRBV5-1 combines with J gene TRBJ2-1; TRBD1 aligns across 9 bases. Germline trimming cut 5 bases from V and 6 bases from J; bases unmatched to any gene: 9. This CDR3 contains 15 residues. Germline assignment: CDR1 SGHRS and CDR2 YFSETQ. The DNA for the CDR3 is TGCGCCAGCAGTCAGGGGACAGGGTCTGTCAATGAGCAGTTCTTC. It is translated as CASSQGTGSVNEQFF.

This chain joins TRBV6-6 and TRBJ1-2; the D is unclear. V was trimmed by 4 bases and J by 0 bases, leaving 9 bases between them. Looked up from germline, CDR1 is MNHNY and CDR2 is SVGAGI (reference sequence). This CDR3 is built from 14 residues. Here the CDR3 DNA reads TGTGCCAGCAGTTTTGATTTTACTAACTATGGCTACACCTTC. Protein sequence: CASSFDFTNYGYTF.

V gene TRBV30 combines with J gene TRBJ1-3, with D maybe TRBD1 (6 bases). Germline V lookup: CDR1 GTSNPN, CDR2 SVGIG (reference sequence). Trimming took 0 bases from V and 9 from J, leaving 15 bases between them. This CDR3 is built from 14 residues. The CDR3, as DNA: TGTGCCTGGAGTGTGGGGGGCGTGTTGGGCACCATATATTTT. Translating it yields CAWSVGGVLGTIYF. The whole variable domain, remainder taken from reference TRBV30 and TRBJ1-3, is SQTIHQWPATLVQPVGSPLSLECTVEGTSNPNLYWYRQAAGRGLQLLFYSVGIGQISSEVPQNLSASRPQDRQFILSSKKLLLSDSGFYLCAWSVGGVLGTIYFGEGSWLTVV.

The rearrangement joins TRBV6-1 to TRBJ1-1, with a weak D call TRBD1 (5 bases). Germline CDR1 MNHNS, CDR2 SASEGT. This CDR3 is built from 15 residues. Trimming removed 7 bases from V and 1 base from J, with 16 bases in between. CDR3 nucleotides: TGTGCCAGCACCCGACGGGGCGGAACGAACACTGAAGCTTTCTTT. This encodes CASTRRGGTNTEAFF.

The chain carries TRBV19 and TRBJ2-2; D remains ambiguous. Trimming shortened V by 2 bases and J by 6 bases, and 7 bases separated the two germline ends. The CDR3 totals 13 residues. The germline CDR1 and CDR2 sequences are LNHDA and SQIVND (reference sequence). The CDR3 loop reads CASSIRVPGELFF. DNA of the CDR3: TGTGCCAGTAGTATAAGGGTCCCCGGGGAGCTGTTTTTT.

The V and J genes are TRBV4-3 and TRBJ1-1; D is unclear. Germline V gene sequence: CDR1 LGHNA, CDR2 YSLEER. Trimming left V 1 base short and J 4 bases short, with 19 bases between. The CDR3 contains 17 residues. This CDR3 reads CASSQGRITNLGTEAFF. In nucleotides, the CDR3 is TGCGCCAGCAGCCAAGGCCGGATAACTAATCTAGGCACTGAAGCTTTCTTT.

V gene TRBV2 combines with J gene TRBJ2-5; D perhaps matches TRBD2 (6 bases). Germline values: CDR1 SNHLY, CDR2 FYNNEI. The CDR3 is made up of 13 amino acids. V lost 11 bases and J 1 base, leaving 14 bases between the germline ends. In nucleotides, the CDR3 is TGTGCCGTCTCGGGGGACGTCCAAGAGACCCAGTACTTC. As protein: CAVSGDVQETQYF.

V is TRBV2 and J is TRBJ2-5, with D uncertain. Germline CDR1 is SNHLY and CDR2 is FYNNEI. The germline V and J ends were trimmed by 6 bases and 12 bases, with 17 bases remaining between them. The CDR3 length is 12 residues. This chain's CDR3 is CASRQTADGKYF. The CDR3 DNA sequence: TGTGCCAGCAGACAAACCGCCGATGGAAAGTACTTC.

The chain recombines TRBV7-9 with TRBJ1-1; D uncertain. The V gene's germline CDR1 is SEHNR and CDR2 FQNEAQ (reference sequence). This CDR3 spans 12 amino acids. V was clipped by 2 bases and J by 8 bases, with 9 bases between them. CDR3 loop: CASSLRSVEAFF. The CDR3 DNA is TGTGCCAGCAGCTTAAGATCGGTGGAAGCTTTCTTT.

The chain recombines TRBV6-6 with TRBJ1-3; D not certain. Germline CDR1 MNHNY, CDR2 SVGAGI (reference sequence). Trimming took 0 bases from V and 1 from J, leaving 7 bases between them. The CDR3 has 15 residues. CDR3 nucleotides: TGTGCCAGCAGTTACTCGACCGGGTCTGGAAACACCATATATTTT. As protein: CASSYSTGSGNTIYF.

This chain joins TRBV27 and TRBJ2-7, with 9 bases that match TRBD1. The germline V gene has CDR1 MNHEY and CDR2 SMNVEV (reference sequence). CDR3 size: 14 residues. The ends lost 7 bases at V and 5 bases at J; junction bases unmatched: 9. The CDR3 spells CASTLLGQGNEQYF. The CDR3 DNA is TGTGCCAGCACCCTATTGGGACAGGGAAACGAGCAGTACTTC.

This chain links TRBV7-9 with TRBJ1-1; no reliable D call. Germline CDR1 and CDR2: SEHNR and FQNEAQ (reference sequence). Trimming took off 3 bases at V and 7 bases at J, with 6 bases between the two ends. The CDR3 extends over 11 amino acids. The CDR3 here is CASSLDLEAFF. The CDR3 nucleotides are TGTGCCAGCAGCTTGGACCTTGAAGCTTTCTTT.

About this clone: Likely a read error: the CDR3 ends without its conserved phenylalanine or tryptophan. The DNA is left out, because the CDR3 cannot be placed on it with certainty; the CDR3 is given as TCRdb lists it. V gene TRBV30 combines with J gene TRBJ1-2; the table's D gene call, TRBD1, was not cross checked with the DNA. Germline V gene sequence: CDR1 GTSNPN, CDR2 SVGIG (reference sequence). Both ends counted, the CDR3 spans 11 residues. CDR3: CAWSVRETVFL.

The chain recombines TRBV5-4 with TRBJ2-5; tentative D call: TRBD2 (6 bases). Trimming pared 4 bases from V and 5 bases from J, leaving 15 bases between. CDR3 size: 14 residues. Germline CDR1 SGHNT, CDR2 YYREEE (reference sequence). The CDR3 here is CASSAGLELETQYF. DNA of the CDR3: TGTGCCAGCAGCGCGGGACTTGAGTTGGAGACCCAGTACTTC.

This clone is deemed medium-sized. CDR3 in amino acids: CASSQDPGTTYEQYF. The CDR3, as DNA: TGCGCCAGCAGCCAAGACCCAGGGACAACCTACGAGCAGTACTTC. The chain carries TRBV4-3 and TRBJ2-7, with D maybe TRBD1 (6 bases). The germline CDR1 and CDR2 sequences are LGHNA and YSLEER. This CDR3 comprises 15 residues. The ends were cut back, 0 bases at V and 2 bases at J, with 11 bases in the middle.

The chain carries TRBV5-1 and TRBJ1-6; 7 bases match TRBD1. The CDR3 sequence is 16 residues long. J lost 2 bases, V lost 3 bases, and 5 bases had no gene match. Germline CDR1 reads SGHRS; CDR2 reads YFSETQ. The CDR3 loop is CASSSQGSTYNSPLHF. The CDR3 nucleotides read TGCGCCAGCAGCTCACAGGGGAGTACCTATAATTCACCCCTCCACTTT. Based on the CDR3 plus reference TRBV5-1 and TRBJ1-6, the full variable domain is KAGVTQTPRYLIKTRGQQVTLSCSPISGHRSVSWYQQTPGQGLQFLFEYFSETQRNKGNFPGRFSGRQFSNSRSEMNVSTLELGDSALYLCASSSQGSTYNSPLHFGNGTRLTVT.

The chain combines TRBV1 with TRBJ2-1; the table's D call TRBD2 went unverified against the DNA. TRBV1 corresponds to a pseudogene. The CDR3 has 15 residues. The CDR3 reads CTSLPRDVPEDEQFF. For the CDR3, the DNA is TGCACCAGTTTGCCGCGGGATGTACCGGAAGATGAGCAGTTCTTC.